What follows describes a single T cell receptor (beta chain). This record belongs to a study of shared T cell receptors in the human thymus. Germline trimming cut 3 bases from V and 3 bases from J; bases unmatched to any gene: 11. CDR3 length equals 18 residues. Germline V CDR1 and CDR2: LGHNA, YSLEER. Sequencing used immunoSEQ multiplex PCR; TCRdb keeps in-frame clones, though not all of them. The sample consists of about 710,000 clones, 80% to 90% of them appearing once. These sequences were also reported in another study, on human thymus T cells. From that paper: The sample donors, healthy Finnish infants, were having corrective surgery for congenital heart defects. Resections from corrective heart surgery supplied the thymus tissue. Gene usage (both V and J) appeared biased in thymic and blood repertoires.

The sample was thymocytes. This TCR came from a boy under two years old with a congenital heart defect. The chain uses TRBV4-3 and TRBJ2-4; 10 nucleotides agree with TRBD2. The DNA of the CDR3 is TGCGCCAGCAGCCATCGACTTCTAGCGGGAGATGACAAAAACATTCAGTACTTC. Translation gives CASSHRLLAGDDKNIQYF.